This T cell receptor (beta chain) comes out of a study of graft-versus-host responses after intestinal transplantation. General study points: Declines in HvG clones occurring early post-transplant were associated with peak circulating GvH clone levels. GvH clones turned up in recipient marrow; some had shown up first in ileum or blood.

Germline V gene sequence: CDR1 DFQATT, CDR2 SNEGSKA (reference sequence). The CDR3 has 11 amino acids. Trimming shortened V by 6 bases and J by 3 bases, and 9 bases separated the two germline ends. TCRdb's copy holds only in-frame clones and misses some; the assay was immunoSEQ multiplex PCR. The profile shows around 70,000 clones, roughly nine tenths of them singletons. A word on this clone: Its antigen remains unknown.

Material: unstimulated CD8+ T cells sorted from spleen or lymph node cells, obtained before intestinal transplant. The rearrangement uses TRBV20-1 and TRBJ2-7, with TRBD2 as a possible D gene (5 bases). This receptor was identified in a human donor who received an intestinal transplant. The CDR3 loop is CSAERGYEQYF. CDR3 nucleotides: TGCAGTGCAGAACGGGGCTACGAGCAGTACTTC.